The next 16 T cell receptor beta chains were all read from a single sample in a study of shared clonotypes between healthy human individuals. Clones were read by immunoSEQ multiplex PCR, and TCRdb kept only the in-frame ones, dropping some. The sample shows 2,100,000 or so clones, approximately 95% of them seen only once. The specimen sequenced was naive CD4+ T cells sorted from blood. Subset given: CD45RA+ positively selected. These receptors were collected from a man younger than 35 in good health.

The V gene is TRBV28, the J gene TRBJ2-7, with unresolved D. Germline CDR1 and CDR2: MDHEN and SYDVKM. V was shortened by 9 bases and J by 0 bases, with 15 bases between the two germline ends. The CDR3 sequence is 14 residues long. CDR3 sequence reads: CASSGPGSSYEQYF. As DNA, the CDR3 is TGTGCCAGTTCCGGGCCCGGAAGCTCCTACGAGCAGTACTTC.

The genes are TRBV4-3 and TRBJ1-1; the D gene is possibly TRBD1 (5 bases). The CDR3 runs to 19 residues. Germline V CDR1 and CDR2: LGHNA, YSLEER. V was trimmed by 3 bases and J by 0 bases, leaving 23 bases between them. The CDR3 region has the DNA TGCGCCAGCAGCCACACAGCACCGGGACCGGAATTTATGAACACTGAAGCTTTCTTT. Its protein product is CASSHTAPGPEFMNTEAFF.

The count of this clone is one. This chain connects TRBV5-1 to TRBJ2-2; no reliable D call. The germline CDR1 and CDR2 sequences are SGHRS and YFSETQ. V was shortened by 2 bases and J by 7 bases, with 6 bases between the two germline ends. CDR3 length: 12 residues. The CDR3 loop reads CASSFSGGELFF. CDR3 nucleotides: TGCGCCAGCAGCTTTTCTGGCGGGGAGCTGTTTTTT.

Concerning this clone: The same CDR3 can be traced to other DNA sequences in this sample. The chain has TRBV2 and TRBJ2-1; D perhaps matches TRBD1 (6 bases). The germline CDR1 and CDR2 sequences are SNHLY and FYNNEI. V lost 6 bases and J 6 bases, leaving 6 bases between the germline ends. CDR3 length: 11 amino acids. In DNA, the CDR3 is TGTGCCAGCAGGGGGGCCAATGAGCAGTTCTTC. Its protein is CASRGANEQFF.

This chain uses TRBV10-2 with TRBJ2-7; no reliable D call. The CDR3 contains 14 residues. Trimming shortened V by 5 bases and J by 1 base, and 12 bases separated the two germline ends. Germline-derived CDR1 and CDR2 are WSHSY and SAAADI. DNA for the CDR3: TGCGCCAGCAGTCCCCCAGATTCGTCCTACGAGCAGTACTTC. Its protein product is CASSPPDSSYEQYF.

This rearrangement joins TRBV14 to TRBJ2-1; D gene uncertain. The germline CDR1 and CDR2 sequences are SGHDN and FVKESK. The CDR3 extends over 14 amino acids. Trimming left V 0 bases short and J 13 bases short, with 16 bases between. DNA for the CDR3: TGTGCCAGCAGCCAAGATCTTCGGGCCACTCTACAGTTCTTC. Its translation is CASSQDLRATLQFF. The full variable domain, in which reference TRBV14 and TRBJ2-1 provide the parts outside the CDR3, is EAGVTQFPSHSVIEKGQTVTLRCDPISGHDNLYWYRRVMGKEIKFLLHFVKESKQDESGMPNNRFLAERTGGTYSTLKVQPAELEDSGVYFCASSQDLRATLQFFGPGTRLTVL.

The chain recombines TRBV29-1 with TRBJ1-1; D is uncertain. Germline CDR1 and CDR2: SQVTM and ANQGSEA. This CDR3 comprises 13 residues. V lost 3 bases and J lost 1, with 9 bases in between. CDR3 coding DNA: TGCAGCGTTGAGTTCTCCAGGAACACTGAAGCTTTCTTT. This encodes CSVEFSRNTEAFF.

Turning to this clone: The germline gene is not matched at one end of the junction; a read error may be the cause. The V gene is TRBV7-2, the J gene TRBJ2-7; TRBD2 might be the D (6 bases). The germline CDR1 and CDR2 sequences are SGHTA and FQGNSA. This CDR3 is built from 11 residues. CDR3 sequence (DNA): TGTGCCAGCAGTTCCCCGGGACTCCTACAATTC. Translation: CASSSPGLLQF.

The chain carries TRBV28 and TRBJ1-2; perhaps TRBD1 as D (6 bases). In germline, CDR1 is MDHEN, CDR2 SYDVKM. CDR3 size: 15 residues. Trimming took 8 bases from V and 2 from J, leaving 18 bases between them. The CDR3 coding sequence is TGTGCCAGCGTTCCCCTTGACCAGGGGAACTATGGCTACACCTTC. Protein: CASVPLDQGNYGYTF.

The chain combines TRBV27 with TRBJ1-2; D remains ambiguous. The CDR3 is made up of 14 amino acids. Germline V gene data show CDR1 as MNHEY and CDR2 as SMNVEV (reference sequence). With 4 bases removed from V and 3 bases from J, the gap between germline ends came to 12 bases. The CDR3: CASSSPGRDYGYTF. The CDR3, as DNA: TGTGCCAGCAGTTCCCCAGGACGGGACTATGGCTACACCTTC.

V and J are TRBV19 and TRBJ2-2; no definite D call. V shed 4 bases and J shed 1 base, with 7 bases lying between them. This CDR3 is built from 14 residues. CDR1 LNHDA and CDR2 SQIVND come from the germline V gene (reference sequence). The CDR3 DNA follows: TGTGCCAGTAGTAATCTAGTGAACACCGGGGAGCTGTTTTTT. Protein: CASSNLVNTGELFF.

Comments on this clone: Its ends do not fully match the called genes, so a read error is possible. The chain recombines TRBV11-3 with TRBJ2-3, with D perhaps TRBD2 (6 bases). CDR3 size: 14 residues. CDR1 SGHNT and CDR2 YENEEA come from the germline V gene. The CDR3 bases are TGTGCCAACAGCCTAACGGGAGAAACAGATACGCAGTATTTT. This codes for CANSLTGETDTQYF.

V usage is TRBV19 and J usage is TRBJ2-1; TRBD2 matches 13 bases. With V trimmed by 5 bases and J by 6 bases, 7 bases remained unmatched. CDR1 LNHDA and CDR2 SQIVND come from the germline V gene (reference sequence). The CDR3 is 16 residues long. The CDR3 sequence: CASSARTSGRGNEQFF. CDR3 nucleotides: TGTGCCAGTAGTGCCCGGACTAGCGGGAGAGGCAATGAGCAGTTCTTC.

The genes are TRBV28 and TRBJ2-3; D remains unclear. The CDR3 is made up of 14 amino acids. V lost 6 bases to trimming and J lost 7 bases, with 17 bases between them. The germline gives CDR1 MDHEN, CDR2 SYDVKM. The CDR3 region is CASRDKTTGNTQYF. The CDR3 DNA follows: TGTGCCAGCAGGGATAAGACAACTGGAAATACGCAGTATTTT. The variable domain in full, with the rest retrieved from reference TRBV28 and TRBJ2-3, is DVKVTQSSRYLVKRTGEKVFLECVQDMDHENMFWYRQDPGLGLRLIYFSYDVKMKEKGDIPEGYSVSREKKERFSLILESASTNQTSMYLCASRDKTTGNTQYFGPGTRLTVL.

This clone has only one observation. This chain links TRBV2 with TRBJ2-2; tentative D call: TRBD2 (6 bases). The V end was cut by 6 bases, the J end by 1 base, with 12 bases between. There are 15 residues in the CDR3. Germline V lookup: CDR1 SNHLY, CDR2 FYNNEI. DNA of the CDR3: TGTGCCAGCAGAACCGGGACTCAGAACACCGGGGAGCTGTTTTTT. It specifies CASRTGTQNTGELFF.

This clone was picked up one time. This sample also contains other DNA sequences that code for the same CDR3. The CDR3 loop reads CASSPSGGASSYEQYF. DNA of the CDR3: TGTGCCAGCTCACCATCGGGGGGGGCATCCTCCTACGAGCAGTACTTC. This chain links TRBV18 with TRBJ2-7; 8 nucleotides align to TRBD2. CDR1 is KGHSH and CDR2 is LQKENI in the germline V gene. V was pared by 2 bases and J by 0 bases, with 6 bases of the junction left unmatched. The CDR3 consists of 16 residues. The variable domain in full, completed from reference TRBV18 and TRBJ2-7, reads NAGVMQNPRHLVRRRGQEARLRCSPMKGHSHVYWYRQLPEEGLKFMVYLQKENIIDESGMPKERFSAEFPKEGPSILRIQQVVRGDSAAYFCASSPSGGASSYEQYFGPGTRLTVT.